This T cell receptor (beta chain) was identified during a study of regulatory T cells in long-lasting Graves disease. Study outcomes and limitations: Persistent disease exhibited a predilection for TRBV28, TRBJ1-2 and TRBJ2-5.

Time point: newly diagnosed GD, antithyroid drugs for less than 3 months. Extracted RNA from PBMCs served as the source of the TCR library. TCR beta libraries were built with iRepertoire HTBI primers and Arm-PCR of CDR3 regions. As handled by the study authors: Identification across samples found some 60 TRBV and around 15 TRBJ segments. Using its own MiXCR run on the multiplex PCR reads, TCRdb lists one record per CDR3 protein. Clone size and V and J calls follow TCRdb, not the original study. The sample holds 420,000 or so distinct CDR3 sequences, roughly 15% seen once. This clonotype has a handful of counts. The antigen remains undetermined. The CDR3 length is 15 residues. Trimming stripped 1 base from V and 6 bases from J, with 13 bases between. Germline V gene data show CDR1 as SGHAT and CDR2 as FQNNGV. The sample was also linked to a second study, of T cells in Graves' hyperthyroidism and ophthalmopathy. Per that study: Absence of ophthalmopathy progression within 18 months defined stable Graves' hyperthyroidism.

The receptor was derived from a woman under 30 with Graves disease. Sequencing was performed on peripheral blood mononuclear cells (PBMCs), taken at new diagnosis, from a patient treated with antithyroid drugs. This chain connects TRBV11-2 to TRBJ2-1; D ambiguous. CDR3 sequence: CASSLVVVKANEQFF. CDR3 sequence (DNA): TGTGCCAGCAGCTTAGTTGTTGTTAAGGCCAATGAGCAGTTCTTC.